Presented here are 23 T cell receptor beta chains from one specimen sequenced in a study of T cells in Graves' hyperthyroidism and ophthalmopathy (dated by TCRdb to the late 2010s). The library was generated by multiplex PCR. TCRdb shows the sequencer as Illumina HiSeq 2000. Amplification of TCR beta CDR3 regions was carried out from RNA transcripts. The first round of RT-PCR for the TCR CDR3 was performed with the HTBI primer set and the Qiagen OneStep RT-PCR kit. Using fastp at Q25 and MiXCR, TCRdb reprocessed the public reads and kept productive beta chains. Each entry is one CDR3 protein sequence, shown with its most common DNA and genes. The sample data list hundreds of thousands of distinct CDR3 sequences, and 15% to 19% of these were observed just once. Clones ranked in the top ten supply less than 15% of the sample. The sample taken for sequencing was blood. These receptors came from a woman in her late teens or twenties with Graves' hyperthyroidism.

V gene TRBV7-9 combines with J gene TRBJ2-7; D gene unclear. The V and J ends lost 4 bases and 2 bases respectively, with 18 bases between them. Per germline, CDR1 SEHNR and CDR2 FQNEAQ (reference sequence). The CDR3 extends over 16 amino acids. The CDR3 nucleotides are TGTGCCAGCAGCTCTTCTTTTGAGACACCAGCCTACGAGCAGTACTTC. It specifies CASSSSFETPAYEQYF. The whole variable domain, filled in from reference TRBV7-9 and TRBJ2-7, reads DTGVSQNPRHKITKRGQNVTFRCDPISEHNRLYWYRQTLGQGPEFLTYFQNEAQLEKSRLLSDRFSAERPKGSFSTLEIQRTEQGDSAMYLCASSSSFETPAYEQYFGPGTRLTVT.

This clonotype has at least ten counts. The chain employs TRBV18 and TRBJ2-5; D call uncertain. Looked up from germline, CDR1 is KGHSH and CDR2 is LQKENI. V lost 4 bases, J lost 2 bases, and 8 bases lay in between. The CDR3 totals 13 residues. CDR3 region: CASSRGRQETQYF. For the CDR3, the DNA is TGTGCCAGCTCACGAGGAAGGCAAGAGACCCAGTACTTC.

This clonotype has a handful of counts. The chain combines TRBV11-2 with TRBJ2-3, with 7 nucleotides matching TRBD2. The CDR3 extends over 16 amino acids. Trimming took 3 bases from V and 1 from J; bases not matched to a gene: 7. From germline, CDR1 is SGHAT and CDR2 FQNNGV. The CDR3 protein is CASSLAREGGTDTQYF. The CDR3, as DNA: TGTGCCAGCAGCTTGGCTAGGGAGGGCGGCACAGATACGCAGTATTTT.

This clonotype has only a few counts. CDR3 nucleotide sequence: TGTGCCAGTAGTATGAGGAAGGACTACAATGAGCAGTTCTTC. It specifies CASSMRKDYNEQFF. The chain combines TRBV19 with TRBJ2-1; D is uncertain. Germline CDR1 is LNHDA and CDR2 is SQIVND (reference sequence). This CDR3 contains 14 residues. V lost 3 bases and J 3 bases, leaving 9 bases between the germline ends.

In this sample, this clonotype turned up a few times. J is TRBJ2-7 and V is TRBV6-1; D possibly matches TRBD1 or TRBD2 (6 bases each). V gave up 7 bases and J gave up 3 bases, with 16 bases separating them. The CDR3 spans 14 residues. CDR1 MNHNS and CDR2 SASEGT come from the germline V gene. The CDR3 sequence: CASTVKGDFYEQYF. CDR3 bases: TGTGCCAGCACCGTTAAGGGGGACTTCTACGAGCAGTACTTC.

In its sample, this clonotype was seen a few times. At one of its ends the junction is not consistent with the germline gene, which may arise from a read error. The J gene is TRBJ1-5, the V gene TRBV20-1, with TRBD1 identical over 9 bases. The CDR3 runs to 13 residues. Germline V lookup: CDR1 DFQATT, CDR2 SNEGSKA (reference sequence). DNA for the CDR3: TGCAGCGTGGGACAGGGTCTCGATCAGCTCCAGCATTTT. Translating gives CSVGQGLDQLQHF.

This clonotype was seen at least ten times. The chain recombines TRBV15 with TRBJ2-1; 11 nucleotides line up with TRBD2. Germline V gene sequence: CDR1 LNHNV, CDR2 YYDKDF (reference sequence). V was clipped by 4 bases and J by 4 bases; unmatched bases: 9. This CDR3 region has 17 residues. The CDR3 DNA follows: TGTGCCACCAGCACAAGTAGCGGGAGGGCCCCGTACAATGAGCAGTTCTTC. Amino acid sequence: CATSTSSGRAPYNEQFF.

This clonotype was recorded at least ten times. The J gene is TRBJ1-2, the V gene TRBV4-3; D is ambiguous. The CDR3 extends over 13 amino acids. Between the trimmed V and J ends, which lost 0 bases and 8 bases, there was a span of 10 bases. Germline V gene data show CDR1 as LGHNA and CDR2 as YSLEER. The CDR3 here is CASSQDFSRGYTF. CDR3 coding DNA: TGCGCCAGCAGCCAAGATTTCTCGAGAGGCTACACCTTC.

V usage is TRBV5-8 and J usage is TRBJ2-5, with D tentatively TRBD1 (7 bases). CDR3 length: 15 amino acids. V was pared by 4 bases and J by 2 bases, with 15 bases between. CDR1 and CDR2 from the germline V gene are SGHTS and YDEGEE. The CDR3 loop is CASSPGDRVQETQYF. The DNA of the CDR3 is TGTGCCAGCAGCCCGGGAGACAGGGTACAAGAGACCCAGTACTTC.

This clonotype was picked up many times. CDR3 sequence (DNA): TGCAGTGCTGTCGATTCACAGGGCTTGCGCAATCAGCCCCAGCATTTT. It yields the protein CSAVDSQGLRNQPQHF. The chain employs TRBV20-1 and TRBJ1-5; possibly TRBD1 for D (6 bases). Germline values: CDR1 DFQATT, CDR2 SNEGSKA (reference sequence). The CDR3 length is 16 residues. Deletions cut 5 bases from V and 2 bases from J, with 19 bases between.

This clonotype was observed many times. The chain links TRBV2 to TRBJ2-7; 8 positions agree with TRBD1. The CDR3 spans 15 residues. Per germline, CDR1 SNHLY and CDR2 FYNNEI. Trimming at V came to 6 bases and at J to 0 bases, leaving 7 bases not matched to a gene. This CDR3 reads CASRGQVRSSYEQYF. The CDR3 DNA reads as TGTGCCAGCAGGGGACAGGTTCGGTCCTCCTACGAGCAGTACTTC.

The chain has TRBV6-2 or TRBV6-3 and TRBJ2-1; 7 bases are shared with TRBD2. The CDR3 length is 15 residues. CDR1 and CDR2 (germline): MNHEY, SVGEGT. The ends lost 6 bases at V and 4 bases at J; junction bases unmatched: 9. The CDR3 nucleotides read TGTGCCAGCAGATCCCCTTCGGGGGGATACAATGAGCAGTTCTTC. Protein sequence: CASRSPSGGYNEQFF.

This clonotype was seen only a few times. V usage is TRBV12-3 or TRBV12-4 and J usage is TRBJ2-3; D is unclear. The length of the CDR3 is 13 residues. The V and J ends lost 2 bases and 2 bases respectively, with 5 bases between them. This chain's CDR3 is CASSLKFTDTQYF. CDR3 nucleotides: TGTGCCAGCAGTTTAAAGTTCACAGATACGCAGTATTTT.

This clonotype was seen many times. This chain links TRBV5-1 with TRBJ1-1, with 8 bases aligning to TRBD1. The V segment lost 2 bases and the J segment 5 bases; nucleotides outside the gene matches: 11. This CDR3 contains 16 residues. Germline V gene lookup returns CDR1 SGHRS and CDR2 YFSETQ. CDR3 loop: CASSLNQGAVGTEAFF. As DNA, the CDR3 is TGCGCCAGCAGCTTAAACCAGGGGGCTGTAGGGACTGAAGCTTTCTTT.

The chain uses TRBV5-1 and TRBJ2-7; the D gene is possibly TRBD2 (7 bases). With 0 bases removed from V and 4 bases from J, the gap between germline ends came to 14 bases. The CDR3 extends over 15 amino acids. Germline V gives CDR1 SGHRS, CDR2 YFSETQ. The CDR3 spells CASSLARGAGYEQYF. Written as DNA, the CDR3 is TGCGCCAGCAGCTTGGCCCGGGGGGCGGGGTACGAGCAGTACTTC.

The sample holds many counts of this clonotype. The genes are TRBV12-3 or TRBV12-4 and TRBJ1-1; the match to TRBD1 covers 7 bases. J lost 6 bases, V lost 6 bases, and 10 bases had no gene match. The CDR3 extends over 14 amino acids. DNA of the CDR3: TGTGCCAGCAGAAACAGGGGCCTCGGAGCTGAAGCTTTCTTT. Amino acids: CASRNRGLGAEAFF.

This clonotype has a count of ten or more. V gene TRBV2 combines with J gene TRBJ2-7; 9 nucleotides match TRBD2. V gave up 4 bases and J gave up 3 bases; unmatched junction bases: 4. The CDR3 contains 14 residues. Germline CDR1 reads SNHLY; CDR2 reads FYNNEI. The CDR3 coding sequence is TGTGCCAGCAGTGTGGTAGCGGGAGACTACGAGCAGTACTTC. This translates into CASSVVAGDYEQYF.

V gene TRBV20-1 combines with J gene TRBJ1-1, with a weak D call TRBD1 (6 bases). The CDR3 has 13 amino acids. Trimming cost V 6 bases and J 3 bases, with 14 bases left between them. The germline gives CDR1 DFQATT, CDR2 SNEGSKA (reference sequence). In nucleotides, the CDR3 is TGCAGTGCGGGGGGCTCGGGCCACACTGAAGCTTTCTTT. It encodes CSAGGSGHTEAFF.

This clonotype occurred a few times. This chain joins TRBV28 and TRBJ2-3; possible D gene TRBD1, 6 bases. CDR1 is MDHEN and CDR2 is SYDVKM in the germline V gene. Trimming pared 6 bases from V and 0 bases from J, leaving 10 bases between. This CDR3 has 14 amino acids. The CDR3 DNA sequence: TGTGCCAGCAGCGACAGGCCGAGCACAGATACGCAGTATTTT. It translates to CASSDRPSTDTQYF.

The chain couples TRBV20-1 to TRBJ1-2, with D unclear. CDR3 length equals 13 residues. Germline values: CDR1 DFQATT, CDR2 SNEGSKA (reference sequence). Trimming left V 0 bases short and J 8 bases short, with 13 bases between. CDR3 protein: CSARDKLGQGYTF. The CDR3 bases are TGCAGTGCTAGAGATAAGCTGGGCCAAGGCTACACCTTC.

This clonotype was picked up a small number of times. V and J are TRBV7-8 and TRBJ1-3; no reliable D call. CDR3 size: 16 residues. The V gene lost 1 base and the J gene lost 0 bases, with 10 bases spanning the gap. Germline loops: CDR1 SGHVS, CDR2 FQNEAQ. CDR3 sequence: CASSLGTSNSGNTIYF. The CDR3 bases are TGTGCCAGCAGCTTAGGTACCTCTAACTCTGGAAACACCATATATTTT.

The chain employs TRBV10-2 and TRBJ1-1; weak D call: TRBD1 (5 bases). Deletions cut 3 bases from V and 4 bases from J, with 15 bases between. The germline gives CDR1 WSHSY, CDR2 SAAADI. This CDR3 has 15 residues. CDR3: CASSDPFETATEAFF. The DNA for the CDR3 is TGCGCCAGCAGTGATCCCTTTGAGACAGCCACTGAAGCTTTCTTT.

The chain combines TRBV7-9 with TRBJ1-2; D is unclear. Between the trimmed V and J ends, which lost 5 bases and 4 bases, there was a span of 14 bases. This CDR3 comprises 14 residues. Per the germline V gene, CDR1 is SEHNR and CDR2 is FQNEAQ (reference sequence). In DNA, the CDR3 is TGTGCCAGCAGCCCCGGTGACGGACCCTATGGCTACACCTTC. This encodes CASSPGDGPYGYTF.